These T cell receptor beta chains were read from a single sample in a study of CD8+CD57+ T cells in acquired aplastic anemia. TCRdb passed the reads through MiXCR, listing each CDR3 protein once. Of around 170,000 distinct CDR3 sequences in the sample, under 75% were seen once. Sequenced material: sorted CD4+, CD8+, or CD8+CD57+ T cells (not recorded which) from PBMCs. The source of these receptors is a human donor in good health. Each CDR3 is given without its conserved first and last residue.

length	V	J	CDR3
11	TRBV14	TRBJ1-4	ASRAGLNEKLF
18	TRBV5-5	TRBJ1-1	ASSLGTGQETLVRNTEAF
17	TRBV20-1	TRBJ2-1	SADLSSGLPSGLYNEQF
13	TRBV19	TRBJ2-5	ASSNSLGARETQY
12	TRBV24-1	TRBJ2-3	ATSNPGGTDTQY
11	TRBV2	TRBJ2-7	ASSGTSDYEQY
12	TRBV7-8	TRBJ2-7	ASSLSVAVGEQY
13	TRBV20-1	TRBJ2-5	SARPPLAGQETQY
14	TRBV7-4	TRBJ2-7	ASSLRASGVSYEQY
12	TRBV5-5	TRBJ1-1	ASSPGFWVGEAF
12	TRBV3-1	TRBJ1-2	ASSPSYDSYGYT
13	TRBV5-1	TRBJ1-2	ASSLGAGGDLGYT
15	TRBV19	TRBJ1-6	ASSIKDRVTYNSPLH
13	TRBV19	TRBJ1-5	ASSTGQGMNQPQH
10	TRBV29-1	TRBJ1-5	SVEDSNQPQH
10	TRBV7-2	TRBJ2-7	ASSRFRDEQY
11	TRBV7-9	TRBJ1-1	ASSPRENTEAF
13	TRBV24-1	TRBJ2-3	ATSSTGTSTDTQY
13	TRBV7-9	TRBJ2-3	ASSLGVGTTDTQY
12	TRBV20-1	TRBJ2-2	SATGQAVPGELF
11	TRBV12-3/TRBV12-4	TRBJ2-7	ASSFGTGYEQY
11	TRBV29-1	TRBJ2-7	SVGTDSGYEQY
10	TRBV2	TRBJ2-2	ASSDPTGELF
11	TRBV20-1	TRBJ1-5	SASLGVGQPQH
14	TRBV15	TRBJ2-1	AISRGTSGSYNEQL
11	TRBV9	TRBJ2-1	ASSVGVGIEQF
12	TRBV5-1	TRBJ2-2	ASSLGDYTGELF
11	TRBV5-1	TRBJ2-7	ASRRDQGYEQY
14	TRBV19	TRBJ2-1	ASSITSGLNYNEQF
11	TRBV19	TRBJ2-7	ASSITASREQY
13	TRBV5-1	TRBJ2-2	ASSLRPGGTGELF
11	TRBV10-2	TRBJ2-7	ASSWDRYYEQY
12	TRBV19	TRBJ2-2	ASSQYVNTGELF
12	TRBV7-9	TRBJ2-7	ASSSPTSGYEQY
15	TRBV5-1	TRBJ2-2	ASSPVRGQGKGGELF
17	TRBV7-9	TRBJ2-3	ASSPRLASGRAAADTQY
11	TRBV19	TRBJ1-2	ASRIGAGKGYT
14	TRBV9	TRBJ2-5	ASSITGGSEQETQY
15	TRBV4-1	TRBJ2-1	ASSQGGPSQGSYEQF
12	TRBV27	TRBJ1-5	ASSGQYSNQPQH
13	TRBV7-2	TRBJ2-7	ASSLVGSGPYEQY